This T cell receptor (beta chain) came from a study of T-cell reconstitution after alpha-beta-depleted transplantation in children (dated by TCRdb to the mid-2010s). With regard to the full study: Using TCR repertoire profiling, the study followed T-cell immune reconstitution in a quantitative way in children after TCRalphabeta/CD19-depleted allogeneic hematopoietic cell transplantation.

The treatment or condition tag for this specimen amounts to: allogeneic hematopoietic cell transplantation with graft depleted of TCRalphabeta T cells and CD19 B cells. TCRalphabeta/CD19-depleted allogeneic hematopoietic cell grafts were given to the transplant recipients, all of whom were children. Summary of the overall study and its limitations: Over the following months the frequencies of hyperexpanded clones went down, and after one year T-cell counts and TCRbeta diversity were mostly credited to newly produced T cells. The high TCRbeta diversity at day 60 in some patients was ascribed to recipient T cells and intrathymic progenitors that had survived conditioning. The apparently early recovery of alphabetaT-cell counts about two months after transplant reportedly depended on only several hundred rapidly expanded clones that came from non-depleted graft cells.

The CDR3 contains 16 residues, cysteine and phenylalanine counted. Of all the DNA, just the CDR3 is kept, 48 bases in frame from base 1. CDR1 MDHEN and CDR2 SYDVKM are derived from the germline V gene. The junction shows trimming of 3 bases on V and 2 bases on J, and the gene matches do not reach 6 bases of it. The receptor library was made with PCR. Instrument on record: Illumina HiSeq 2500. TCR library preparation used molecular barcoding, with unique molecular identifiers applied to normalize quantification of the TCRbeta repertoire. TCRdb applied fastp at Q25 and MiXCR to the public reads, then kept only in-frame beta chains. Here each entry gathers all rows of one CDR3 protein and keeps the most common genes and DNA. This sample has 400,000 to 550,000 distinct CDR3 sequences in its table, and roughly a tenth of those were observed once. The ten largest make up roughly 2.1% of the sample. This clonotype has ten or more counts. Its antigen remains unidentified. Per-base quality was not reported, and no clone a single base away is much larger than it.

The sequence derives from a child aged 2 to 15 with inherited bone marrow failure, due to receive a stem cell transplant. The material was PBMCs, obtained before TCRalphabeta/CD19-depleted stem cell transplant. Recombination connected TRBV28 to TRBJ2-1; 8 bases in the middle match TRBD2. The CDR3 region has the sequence CASSFVSGKAYNEQFF. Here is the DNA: TGTGCCAGCAGTTTTGTTAGCGGGAAAGCCTACAATGAGCAGTTCTTC.